Following are 7 T cell receptor beta chains from one sample sequenced in a study of neurological immune-mediated disorders. Via MiXCR, TCRdb re-called the 5' RACE reads, giving one row per CDR3 protein. The repertoire holds 40,000 to 60,000 distinct CDR3 sequences, about 3% seen once, with about 6% in the top ten. Sequencing was performed on PBMCs. These receptors all come from a man aged 35 to 55 with multiple sclerosis.

A few counts support this clonotype. The chain has TRBV7-3 and TRBJ2-3; tentatively, D is TRBD1 or TRBD2 (5 bases each). CDR1 and CDR2 (germline): SGHTA, FQGTGA. The CDR3 has 15 residues. V was cut by 5 bases and J by 0 bases, with 12 bases left in between. This CDR3 is CASSPGTASTDTQYF. CDR3 DNA sequence: TGTGCCAGCAGCCCCGGGACGGCTAGCACAGATACGCAGTATTTT.

Concerning this clonotype: A much larger clone differs from this one at a single base, so this may be a read error. The genes are TRBV4-1 and TRBJ2-7; D unresolved. Trimming cost V 1 base and J 2 bases, with 9 bases left between them. Germline assignment: CDR1 MGHRA and CDR2 YSYEKL. CDR3 length: 14 residues. CDR3 bases: TGCGCCAGCAGCCAAGTGGAACGGACCTACGAGCAGTACTTC. It translates to CASSQVERTYEQYF.

At least ten counts were recorded for this clonotype. The chain combines TRBV5-1 with TRBJ2-1; 9 bases align to TRBD2. Germline V gene lookup returns CDR1 SGHRS and CDR2 YFSETQ. The J segment lost 9 bases and the V segment lost 4 bases, leaving 11 bases of the junction unmatched. The CDR3 covers 15 residues. In DNA, the CDR3 is TGCGCCAGCAGCCACGGGACTAGCAGGACTAGTGAGCAGTTCTTC. Amino acid sequence: CASSHGTSRTSEQFF.

In this sample, this clonotype turned up a few times. One end of the junction fails to match germline, which may point to a read error. The CDR3 sequence: CASSKRDGEQFF. In DNA form, the CDR3 reads TGTGCTAGCAGCAAAAGGGACGGTGAGCAGTTCTTC. V and J are TRBV7-7 and TRBJ2-1; D tentatively reads TRBD1 or TRBD2 (5 bases each). This CDR3 region has 12 residues. CDR1 is SSHAT and CDR2 is FNYEAQ in the germline V gene (reference sequence).

This clonotype has at least ten counts. The chain employs TRBV10-2 and TRBJ2-7; 9 bases fit TRBD1. The CDR3 has 14 amino acids. Germline V gene data show CDR1 as WSHSY and CDR2 as SAAADI. The J segment lost 3 bases and the V segment lost 7 bases, leaving 7 bases of the junction unmatched. The chain's CDR3 is CASKSRDRDYEQYF. The CDR3 DNA reads as TGCGCCAGCAAGTCCAGGGACAGGGACTACGAGCAGTACTTC.

This clonotype has at least ten counts. The CDR3 DNA is TGTGCCACCCAACCCTTTTCGGGACCAGACTATGGCTACACCTTC. Protein product: CATQPFSGPDYGYTF. The V and J genes are TRBV27 and TRBJ1-2; a possible D gene is TRBD1 (5 bases). Germline CDR1 and CDR2: MNHEY and SMNVEV (reference sequence). V lost 10 bases and J lost 3, with 21 bases in between. The CDR3 runs to 15 residues.

This clonotype was observed at least ten times. V gene TRBV28 combines with J gene TRBJ2-5, with D perhaps TRBD2 (5 bases). The CDR3 spans 12 residues. V lost 4 bases and J 4 bases, leaving 7 bases between the germline ends. Germline CDR1 MDHEN, CDR2 SYDVKM. The CDR3: CASSSAGETQYF. CDR3 in DNA: TGTGCCAGCAGTTCCGCGGGAGAGACCCAGTACTTC.